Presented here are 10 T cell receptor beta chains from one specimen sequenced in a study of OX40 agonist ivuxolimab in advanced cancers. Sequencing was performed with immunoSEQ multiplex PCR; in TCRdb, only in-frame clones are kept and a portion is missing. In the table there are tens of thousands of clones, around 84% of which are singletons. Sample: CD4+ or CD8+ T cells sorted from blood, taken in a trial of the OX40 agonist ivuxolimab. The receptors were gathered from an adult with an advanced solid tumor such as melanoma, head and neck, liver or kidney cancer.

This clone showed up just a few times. For the CDR3, the DNA is TGTGCCAGCAGCTTAGCAAGGACAGGGATCTATGGCTACACCTTC. Residues: CASSLARTGIYGYTF. The chain is built from TRBV7-2 and TRBJ1-2, with 8 positions matching TRBD1. CDR1 SGHTA and CDR2 FQGNSA come from the germline V gene. The J segment lost 4 bases and the V segment lost 0 bases, leaving 4 bases of the junction unmatched. The CDR3 runs 15 residues.

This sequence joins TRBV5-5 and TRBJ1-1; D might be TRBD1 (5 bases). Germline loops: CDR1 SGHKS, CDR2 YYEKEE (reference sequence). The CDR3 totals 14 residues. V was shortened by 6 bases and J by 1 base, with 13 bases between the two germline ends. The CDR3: CASIRGSANTEAFF. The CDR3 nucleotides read TGTGCCAGCATCCGGGGGTCGGCGAACACTGAAGCTTTCTTT.

The CDR3 reads CAIREDGTGAYEQYF. The CDR3 DNA sequence: TGTGCCATCAGGGAAGACGGGACAGGGGCCTACGAGCAGTACTTC. The gene calls are TRBV10-3 and TRBJ2-7, with 10 bases identical to TRBD1. The CDR3 runs to 15 residues. CDR1 and CDR2 from the germline V gene are ENHRY and SYGVKD. Unmatched junction bases numbered 7, after V lost 6 bases and J lost 2 bases.

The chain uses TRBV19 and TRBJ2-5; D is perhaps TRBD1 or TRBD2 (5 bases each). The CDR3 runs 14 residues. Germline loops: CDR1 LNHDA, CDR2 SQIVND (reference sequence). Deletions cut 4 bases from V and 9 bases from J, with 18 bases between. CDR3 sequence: CASSTGAAGVAQYF. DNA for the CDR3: TGTGCCAGTAGTACCGGGGCGGCTGGAGTGGCCCAGTACTTC.

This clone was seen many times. In DNA form, the CDR3 reads TGTGCCAGCAGCTTAGAACCCTCTGGAAACACCATATATTTT. Amino acid sequence: CASSLEPSGNTIYF. V and J are TRBV11-2 and TRBJ1-3; D call uncertain. V was cut by 0 bases and J by 0 bases, with 3 bases left in between. Germline V CDR1 and CDR2: SGHAT, FQNNGV. The CDR3 covers 14 residues. The full variable domain, rest sourced from reference TRBV11-2 and TRBJ1-3, is EAGVAQSPRYKIIEKRQSVAFWCNPISGHATLYWYQQILGQGPKLLIQFQNNGVVDDSQLPKDRFSAERLKGVDSTLKIQPAKLEDSAVYLCASSLEPSGNTIYFGEGSWLTVV.

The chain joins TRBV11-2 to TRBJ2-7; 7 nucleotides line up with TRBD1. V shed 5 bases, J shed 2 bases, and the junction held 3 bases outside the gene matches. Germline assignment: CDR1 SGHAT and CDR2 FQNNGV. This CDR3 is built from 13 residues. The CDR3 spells CASSEQGTYEQYF. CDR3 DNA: TGTGCCAGCAGCGAACAGGGGACCTACGAGCAGTACTTC.

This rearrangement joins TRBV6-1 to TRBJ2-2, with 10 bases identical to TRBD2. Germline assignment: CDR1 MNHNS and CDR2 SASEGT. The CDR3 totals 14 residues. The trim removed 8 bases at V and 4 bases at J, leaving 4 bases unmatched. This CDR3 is CASGLAGATGELFF. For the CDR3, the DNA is TGTGCCAGCGGGCTAGCGGGGGCCACCGGGGAGCTGTTTTTT.

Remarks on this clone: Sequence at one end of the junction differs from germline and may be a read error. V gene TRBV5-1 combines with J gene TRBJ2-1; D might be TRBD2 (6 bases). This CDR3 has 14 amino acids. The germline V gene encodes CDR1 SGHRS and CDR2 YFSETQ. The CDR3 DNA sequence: TGCGCAAGCAGCTTGGGGGGAAGTGGCAATGAGCAGTTCTTC. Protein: CASSLGGSGNEQFF. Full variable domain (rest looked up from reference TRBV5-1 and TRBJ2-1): KAGVTQTPRYLIKTRGQQVTLSCSPISGHRSVSWYQQTPGQGLQFLFEYFSETQRNKGNFPGRFSGRQFSNSRSEMNVSTLELGDSALYLCASSLGGSGNEQFFGPGTRLTVL.

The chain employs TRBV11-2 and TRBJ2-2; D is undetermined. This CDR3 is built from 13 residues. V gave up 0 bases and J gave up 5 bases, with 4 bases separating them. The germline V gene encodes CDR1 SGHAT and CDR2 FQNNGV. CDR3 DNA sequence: TGTGCCAGCAGCTTAGAACGGACCGGGGAGCTGTTTTTT. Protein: CASSLERTGELFF.

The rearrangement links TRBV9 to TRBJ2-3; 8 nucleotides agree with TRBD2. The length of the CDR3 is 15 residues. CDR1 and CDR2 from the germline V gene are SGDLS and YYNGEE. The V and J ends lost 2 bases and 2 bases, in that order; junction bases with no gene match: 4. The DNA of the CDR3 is TGTGCCAGCAGCGTTAGCGGGGTAACCACAGATACGCAGTATTTT. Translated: CASSVSGVTTDTQYF.